A selection of T cell receptor beta chains follows, all from one sample in a study of technical replicates of blood from a few donors. The method was immunoSEQ multiplex PCR; TCRdb's version includes in-frame clones alone and lacks a portion of them. The sample has approximately 70,000 clones, approximately 92% seen once; the top ten hold 0.42%. Source material: T cells isolated from PBMCs. Source of these receptors: a human donor in good health. The CDR3 runs from the conserved cysteine through the conserved F or W. The D gene is left open where the match is weak. Clone size appears in some rows only: once, few, many, or a class for an expanded clone.

d_call j_call v_call clone_size cdr3_nt cdr3_aa
NA TRBJ1-2 TRBV7-9 NA TGTGCCAGCAGCCCGGGAGGGCTGTTGTGGGGCTACACCTTC CASSPGGLLWGYTF
NA TRBJ2-7 TRBV19 NA TGTGCCACGTCCACGGGACTTTTCTCCTACGAGCAGTACTTC CATSTGLFSYEQYF
NA TRBJ2-7 TRBV4-2 NA TGTGCCAGCAGCCACAGGACATCCTCCTACGAGCAGTACTTC CASSHRTSSYEQYF
NA TRBJ1-1 TRBV13 NA TGTGCCAGCAGCTTGGCGGGGACTGAAGCTTTCTTT CASSLAGTEAFF
TRBD2 TRBJ2-3 TRBV30 once TGTGCCTGGATTAAGACTAGCGGGGAGAGCGATACGCAGTATTTT CAWIKTSGESDTQYF
NA TRBJ1-2 TRBV7-9 NA TGTGCCAGCAGCCCAAGGGGAGGGAGACTTGGCTACACCTTC CASSPRGGRLGYTF
TRBD2 TRBJ2-2 TRBV19 NA TGTGCCAGTATTGGGGACTACGGTAGGGGGGAGCTGTTTTTT CASIGDYGRGELFF
NA TRBJ2-1 TRBV5-6 NA TGTGCCAGCAGCTTGGATGTAGCGGAGGAGTGGAGTCTTGAGCAGTTCTTC CASSLDVAEEWSLEQFF
TRBD1 TRBJ1-2 TRBV29-1 NA TGCAGCGCGTGCGACAGGGAGGATGGCTACACCTTC CSACDREDGYTF
NA TRBJ2-2 TRBV14 NA TGTGCCAGCAGCAAAGAAATGGGGGACATCTTCGTCACCGGGGAGCTGTTTTTT CASSKEMGDIFVTGELFF
NA TRBJ2-3 TRBV9 few TGTGCCAGCAGCGTAGATCAAGGGGCTACAGATACGCAGTATTTT CASSVDQGATDTQYF
NA TRBJ1-4 TRBV27 NA TGTGCCAGCAGTTGGACAGCCTCTGAAAAACTGTTTTTT CASSWTASEKLFF
TRBD2 TRBJ2-7 TRBV9 NA TGTGCCAGCAGCGTTGGAGCGGGGGACTCCTACGAGCAGTACTTC CASSVGAGDSYEQYF
NA TRBJ1-3 TRBV19 NA TGTGCCAGTAGTGCGACAGTCTCTGGAAACACCATATATTTT CASSATVSGNTIYF
NA TRBJ1-2 TRBV7-9 NA TGTGCCAGCAGCTCGCGGGCCCTGGGAGGCTACACCTTC CASSSRALGGYTF
NA TRBJ2-2 TRBV7-3 NA TGTGCCAGCAGCCCCCAGGGGACGAACACCGGGGAGCTGTTTTTT CASSPQGTNTGELFF
TRBD2 TRBJ2-7 TRBV28 NA TGTGCCAGCAGTTTATTTGGGCGGGAGGCTAGCTCCTACGAGCAGTACTTC CASSLFGREASSYEQYF
NA TRBJ2-1 TRBV7-2 NA TGTGCCAGCAGCTTGGAACGGGAATTCAATGAGCAGTTCTTC CASSLEREFNEQFF
TRBD2 TRBJ2-5 TRBV25-1 NA TGTGCCAGTTCCAAGGGACTACCACAAGAGACCCAGTACTTC CASSKGLPQETQYF
TRBD1 TRBJ1-2 TRBV6-1 NA TGTGCCAGCAGTGAAGACGACAGGGAGAATCATGGCTACACCTTC CASSEDDRENHGYTF
NA TRBJ2-1 TRBV7-9 once TGTGCCAGCAGCTTATTGATAGCTGCCTATGAGCAGTTCTTC CASSLLIAAYEQFF
TRBD1 TRBJ1-2 TRBV25-1 NA TGTGCCAGCAGTGACGGGACAGAACATGGCTACACCTTC CASSDGTEHGYTF
TRBD1 TRBJ2-3 TRBV11-2 NA TGTGCCAGCAGCTTAGATGGGGACAGAACAACAGATACGCAGTATTTT CASSLDGDRTTDTQYF
NA TRBJ1-5 TRBV30 NA TGTGCCTGGGGTCTTTCTATCGATCAGCCCCAGCATTTT CAWGLSIDQPQHF
NA TRBJ2-5 TRBV27 NA TGTGCCAGCAGCCCCCTCGAGTCAATCGGAGAGACCCAGTACTTC CASSPLESIGETQYF
TRBD1 TRBJ2-7 TRBV7-6 NA TGTGCCAGCAGCTTAGCCCCCGGGGGAACTGCAGGGGGCACCTACGAGCAGTACTTC CASSLAPGGTAGGTYEQYF
TRBD1 TRBJ1-2 TRBV19 NA TGTGCCAGTAAAAAGGACAGGGACTATGGCTACACCTTC CASKKDRDYGYTF
NA TRBJ1-5 TRBV11-2 NA TGTGCCAGCAGCCCCCCAGGGGTAAATCAGCCCCAGCATTTT CASSPPGVNQPQHF
NA TRBJ1-2 TRBV9 NA TGTGCCAGCAGCGCTCCTTCAGGGCCAGATAATCCCTATGGCTACACCTTC CASSAPSGPDNPYGYTF
NA TRBJ1-2 TRBV2 once TGTGCCAGCAGGGATGGCGGCGGCTACACCTTC CASRDGGGYTF
TRBD1 TRBJ1-3 TRBV29-1 NA TGCAGCGTTGAGGTGACAGGGGCTGGAAACACCATATATTTT CSVEVTGAGNTIYF
NA TRBJ2-1 TRBV10-1 once TGCGCCAGCAGTGACGGGAGCTCCTACAATGAGCAGTTCTTC CASSDGSSYNEQFF
TRBD1 TRBJ1-2 TRBV7-8 NA TGTGCCAGCAGCCGGGACAGGGTCGCTGGCTACACCTTC CASSRDRVAGYTF
TRBD1 TRBJ1-5 TRBV28 NA TGTGCCAGCAGTGGGACAGGGACCAATCAGCCCCAGCATTTT CASSGTGTNQPQHF
NA TRBJ2-1 TRBV6-1 NA TGTGCCAGCAATCGGGTTTACAATGAGCAGTTCTTC CASNRVYNEQFF
TRBD1 TRBJ1-5 TRBV5-1 NA TGCGCCAGCAGCCCCTCGACAGGGTTCTATCAGCCCCAGCATTTT CASSPSTGFYQPQHF
NA TRBJ1-4 TRBV28 NA TGTGCCAGCAGTTTTTCCAGGGATCCTGAAAAACTGTTTTTT CASSFSRDPEKLFF
NA TRBJ2-7 TRBV30 NA TGTGCCTGGAGTACAGGGCGAATCGACGAGCAGTACTTC CAWSTGRIDEQYF
NA TRBJ2-3 TRBV29-1 NA TGCAGCGCCGCAGGTCATTTCACAGATACGCAGTATTTT CSAAGHFTDTQYF
TRBD1 TRBJ2-2 TRBV19 NA TGTGCCAGTAGTGCCGGGACAGGGAACACCGGGGAGCTGTTTTTT CASSAGTGNTGELFF
NA TRBJ2-1 TRBV19 NA TGTGCCAGTAGTATAGGAGGTTTTGAGCAGTTCTTC CASSIGGFEQFF
NA TRBJ2-2 TRBV27 NA TGTGCCAGCAGTCCAAACGCCCAAAGGGGCGGGGAGCTGTTTTTT CASSPNAQRGGELFF
TRBD1 TRBJ2-6 TRBV7-9 NA TGTGCCAGCAGCCTACAGGGGACTGGGGCCAACGTCCTGACTTTC CASSLQGTGANVLTF
TRBD2 TRBJ2-3 TRBV9 NA TGTGCCAGCGGTCTTGATAGCGGGAGATTATCAGATACGCAGTATTTT CASGLDSGRLSDTQYF
TRBD1 TRBJ2-1 TRBV27 NA TGTGCCAGCAGTTTCCGGGACAGGGGGACCGTGACCTACAATGAGCAGTTCTTC CASSFRDRGTVTYNEQFF
NA TRBJ1-3 TRBV19 NA TGTGCCAGTAGTATAATCCGGGAACGAGGAAACACCATATATTTT CASSIIRERGNTIYF
TRBD1 TRBJ1-1 TRBV5-8 once TGTGCCAGCGGTACAGGGGATCTGAACACTGAAGCTTTCTTT CASGTGDLNTEAFF
TRBD2 TRBJ2-7 TRBV7-6 NA TGTGCCAGCAGCTTAGAACGGGGGGACTACGAGCAGTACTTC CASSLERGDYEQYF
TRBD1 TRBJ2-7 TRBV7-2 NA TGTGCCAGCAGCCAGGGACAGGGACCCTACGAGCAGTACTTC CASSQGQGPYEQYF
NA TRBJ1-1 TRBV6-5 NA TGTGCCACCAGGGGAGGGACTGAAGCTTTCTTT CATRGGTEAFF
NA TRBJ1-5 TRBV27 NA TGTGCCAGCTCGAGACAGGCCTTTCGCAATCAGCCCCAGCATTTT CASSRQAFRNQPQHF